A single sample is the source of the 20 T cell receptor beta chains below, sequenced in a study of T-cell reconstitution after alpha-beta-depleted transplantation in children. Preparation of the TCRbeta library involved a method that used unique molecular identifiers. TCRdb itself ran the PCR reads through MiXCR, one entry per CDR3 protein. The sample yields some 640,000 distinct CDR3 sequences, approximately 17% seen once. The sample consisted of PBMCs from the stem cell graft donor, taken from the stem cell graft. The receptors derive from a human donor who donated a stem cell graft to a child with acute myeloid leukemia.

This clonotype was seen at least ten times. CDR3 residues: CASSLGIGIQYF. As DNA, the CDR3 is TGTGCCAGCAGTTTAGGAATCGGCATTCAGTACTTC. V and J are TRBV12-3 or TRBV12-4 and TRBJ2-4; D not resolved. Trimming removed 1 base at V and 9 bases at J, with 7 bases between. The CDR3 contains 12 residues.

Remarks on this clonotype: Sequence at one end of the junction differs from germline and may be a read error. The chain joins TRBV12-3 or TRBV12-4 to TRBJ2-1; TRBD2 might be the D (5 bases). This CDR3 spans 12 amino acids. In DNA, the CDR3 is TGTGCCAGCAGTTTAGAACTCCTAGCAGTGATCTTC. Amino acids: CASSLELLAVIF.

The chain combines TRBV5-4 with TRBJ2-2; D is uncertain. CDR1 is SGHNT and CDR2 is YYREEE in the germline V gene (reference sequence). CDR3 length: 14 residues. The germline V and J ends were trimmed by 4 bases and 1 base, with 8 bases remaining between them. The CDR3 DNA is TGTGCCAGCAGCAGAGACAAGAACACCGGGGAGCTGTTTTTT. Its translation is CASSRDKNTGELFF.

This clonotype turned up a few times. This rearrangement joins TRBV7-6 to TRBJ2-7, with a weak D call TRBD2 (5 bases). The CDR3 has 14 residues. Germline lookup yields CDR1 SGHVS and CDR2 FNYEAQ. Trimming shortened V by 5 bases and J by 6 bases, and 17 bases separated the two germline ends. The CDR3 protein is CASSLTTPKGEQYF. DNA for the CDR3: TGTGCCAGCAGCCTGACTACGCCAAAAGGCGAGCAGTACTTC. The full variable domain, with the rest looked up from reference TRBV7-6 and TRBJ2-7, is GAGVSQSPRYKVTKRGQDVALRCDPISGHVSLYWYRQALGQGPEFLTYFNYEAQQDKSGLPNDRFSAERPEGSISTLTIQRTEQRDSAMYRCASSLTTPKGEQYFGPGTRLTVT.

The CDR3 protein is CASSLTPRGRDGYTF. The CDR3 DNA reads as TGTGCCAGCAGTTTGACGCCGAGGGGGCGGGATGGCTACACCTTC. V usage is TRBV12-3 or TRBV12-4 and J usage is TRBJ1-2, with 7 bases that match TRBD1. V lost 3 bases to trimming and J lost 6 bases; unmatched junction nucleotides: 10. The CDR3 sequence is 15 residues long.

This clonotype appeared many times. The chain links TRBV10-3 to TRBJ2-3; D gene ambiguous. Per the germline V gene, CDR1 is ENHRY and CDR2 is SYGVKD. The CDR3 loop spans 14 amino acids. Trimming pared 4 bases from V and 2 bases from J, leaving 10 bases between. As DNA, the CDR3 is TGTGCCATCAGTGCGGGTTATGCCACAGATACGCAGTATTTT. Translated, it gives CAISAGYATDTQYF.

This clonotype occurred a few times. J is TRBJ2-2 and V is TRBV24-1; the D gene could be TRBD1 or TRBD2 (6 bases each). Looked up from germline, CDR1 is KGHDR and CDR2 is SFDVKD. The length of the CDR3 is 18 residues. V lost 2 bases and J 0 bases, leaving 15 bases between the germline ends. In DNA form, the CDR3 reads TGTGCCACCAGTGATTCCTCCTGGGGGGCCTCGAACACCGGGGAGCTGTTTTTT. Protein product: CATSDSSWGASNTGELFF.

This clonotype was found a few times. The chain's CDR3 is CASSLGTGLSGYTF. The CDR3 bases are TGTGCCAGCAGCCTCGGGACAGGGCTCTCTGGCTACACCTTC. The V and J genes are TRBV7-8 and TRBJ1-2, with TRBD1 matching over 9 bases. The CDR3 totals 14 residues. Looked up from germline, CDR1 is SGHVS and CDR2 is FQNEAQ. The V and J ends lost 5 bases and 7 bases, in that order; junction bases with no gene match: 8.

The sample holds a few counts of this clonotype. The V gene is TRBV11-2, the J gene TRBJ1-6, with a tentative D call TRBD1 (6 bases). Per germline, CDR1 SGHAT and CDR2 FQNNGV. The CDR3 is 18 residues long. With 5 bases removed from V and 0 bases from J, the gap between germline ends came to 17 bases. CDR3 nucleotides: TGTGCCAGCAGCCCTACAGGGCACCTAAGCTCCTATAATTCACCCCTCCACTTT. Protein sequence: CASSPTGHLSSYNSPLHF.

On this clonotype itself: A single base separates this from a much larger clone, so it may be a read error. The chain links TRBV20-1 to TRBJ2-7; D uncertain. Germline V gene sequence: CDR1 DFQATT, CDR2 SNEGSKA (reference sequence). This CDR3 has 12 residues. This chain's CDR3 is CSARVNSYEQHV. The CDR3 DNA sequence: TGCAGTGCTAGAGTAAACTCCTACGAGCAGCACGTC.

Remarks on this clonotype: A read error may explain this, as a much larger clone is one base away. The rearrangement uses TRBV20-1 and TRBJ1-1, with 8 bases fitting TRBD1. V gave up 5 bases and J gave up 7 bases; unmatched junction bases: 18. CDR3 size: 16 residues. Germline CDR1 reads DFQATT; CDR2 reads SNEGSKA (reference sequence). DNA of the CDR3: TGCAGTGCTCCGGGACAGGCAGTAGTGCACACTGGTGAAGCTTTCTTT. Translated: CSAPGQAVVHTGEAFF.

This clonotype was observed a handful of times. The V and J genes are TRBV5-1 and TRBJ2-5; 11 positions match TRBD1. Germline loops: CDR1 SGHRS, CDR2 YFSETQ. The trim removed 3 bases at V and 4 bases at J, leaving 2 bases unmatched. The CDR3 loop spans 14 amino acids. CDR3 bases: TGCGCCAGCAGCTGGACAGGGGGCATAGAGACCCAGTACTTC. Residues: CASSWTGGIETQYF.

The table lists this clonotype with many counts. This chain joins TRBV4-3 and TRBJ2-7; D is possibly TRBD2 (5 bases). The V end lost 0 bases, the J end lost 6 bases, and 9 bases lay between the germline ends. This CDR3 region has 13 residues. Germline CDR1 reads LGHNA; CDR2 reads YSLEER. The CDR3 protein is CASSQDRGSEQYF. The CDR3 bases are TGCGCCAGCAGCCAAGACAGAGGGAGCGAGCAGTACTTC.

This clonotype was detected ten times or more. CDR3 protein: CSASWRIGNTEAFF. CDR3 bases: TGCAGTGCTAGCTGGAGGATCGGGAACACTGAAGCTTTCTTT. V usage is TRBV20-1 and J usage is TRBJ1-1; no definite D call. CDR3 length equals 14 residues. The germline V and J ends were trimmed by 3 bases and 1 base, with 12 bases remaining between them. From germline, CDR1 is DFQATT and CDR2 SNEGSKA (reference sequence).

CDR3 DNA sequence: TGTGCCAGCAGCTTGGCTCTGTCTTCCTACGAGCAGTACGTC. Amino acids: CASSLALSSYEQYV. The V and J genes are TRBV5-6 and TRBJ2-7; D remains ambiguous. Looked up from germline, CDR1 is SGHDT and CDR2 is YYEEEE. The CDR3 extends over 14 amino acids. V was pared by 0 bases and J by 1 base, with 8 bases between.

The chain couples TRBV7-9 to TRBJ1-1; 7 bases are shared with TRBD1. This CDR3 spans 15 amino acids. Per the germline V gene, CDR1 is SEHNR and CDR2 is FQNEAQ (reference sequence). Trimming took 4 bases from V and 1 from J; bases not matched to a gene: 6. CDR3 nucleotides: TGTGCCAGCAGCTCTCCGGACAGGAAGAACACTGAAGCTTTCTTT. Its protein is CASSSPDRKNTEAFF.

This clonotype was counted ten times or more. The chain combines TRBV29-1 with TRBJ2-2; D is unresolved. V was cut by 6 bases and J by 1 base, with 9 bases left in between. The V gene's germline CDR1 is SQVTM and CDR2 ANQGSEA. This CDR3 comprises 13 residues. The DNA of the CDR3 is TGCAGCGTCGCGACGGTGAACACCGGGGAGCTGTTTTTT. It translates to CSVATVNTGELFF.

V is TRBV20-1 and J is TRBJ1-6; 8 nucleotides agree with TRBD1. V shed 5 bases and J 7 bases; nucleotides not matched to a gene: 10. The CDR3 spans 15 residues. CDR1 and CDR2 from the germline V gene are DFQATT and SNEGSKA (reference sequence). CDR3 in DNA: TGCAGTGCTCCTGACAGGGGAAGAGGAAATTCACCCCTCCACTTT. Protein sequence: CSAPDRGRGNSPLHF.

This sequence joins TRBV18 and TRBJ1-5; 7 nucleotides line up with TRBD1. Trimming at V came to 5 bases and at J to 3 bases, leaving 1 base not matched to a gene. The CDR3 loop spans 13 amino acids. Looked up from germline, CDR1 is KGHSH and CDR2 is LQKENI. The CDR3 reads CASSTGDNQPQHF. Written as DNA, the CDR3 is TGTGCCAGCTCAACAGGGGACAATCAGCCCCAGCATTTT.

This clonotype was picked up a small number of times. The V call is TRBV9, the J call TRBJ2-2; 10 nucleotides agree with TRBD2. Unmatched junction bases numbered 4, after V lost 0 bases and J lost 5 bases. There are 16 residues in the CDR3. Germline V lookup: CDR1 SGDLS, CDR2 YYNGEE. The CDR3 loop reads CASSVGAGGLTGELFF. CDR3 in DNA: TGTGCCAGCAGCGTAGGAGCGGGGGGGCTGACCGGGGAGCTGTTTTTT.